Listed here are 17 T cell receptor beta chains from one sample, sequenced in a study of cytomegalovirus exposure and HLA in healthy donors. Primers: 60 Vbeta forward and 13 Jbeta reverse. This table comes from immunoSEQ multiplex PCR, and its TCRdb copy is limited to in-frame clones, with some not included. The sample holds tens of thousands of clones, around 75% seen once. Material: PBMCs. The receptors derive from a woman aged 40 to 49 in good health and CMV-seropositive.

The CDR3 loop is CASSLEPGRTDTQYF. The CDR3 bases are TGTGCCAGCAGCTTAGAACCAGGGAGGACAGATACGCAGTATTTT. This chain uses TRBV7-3 with TRBJ2-3; D is perhaps TRBD2 (6 bases). Germline loops: CDR1 SGHTA, CDR2 FQGTGA. V lost 2 bases and J lost 3, with 12 bases in between. The CDR3 totals 15 residues.

The chain employs TRBV19 and TRBJ2-1, with 14 bases lining up with TRBD2. The CDR3 sequence is 16 residues long. Germline CDR1 and CDR2: LNHDA and SQIVND (reference sequence). V was pared by 1 base and J by 4 bases, with 0 bases of the junction left unmatched. The CDR3 sequence: CASSIGLAGGYNEQFF. DNA of the CDR3: TGTGCCAGTAGTATAGGACTAGCGGGGGGGTACAATGAGCAGTTCTTC.

The rearrangement uses TRBV28 and TRBJ1-5; D gene uncertain. V shed 7 bases and J shed 10 bases, with 26 bases lying between them. The length of the CDR3 is 16 residues. The germline CDR1 and CDR2 sequences are MDHEN and SYDVKM. CDR3 sequence (DNA): TGTGCCAGCACCTCCATGGCCAGTATTGTGTCTCGACCCCAGCATTTT. This translates into CASTSMASIVSRPQHF.

The V and J genes are TRBV7-9 and TRBJ1-5; D is unclear. Trimming removed 1 base at V and 6 bases at J, with 13 bases between. This CDR3 comprises 15 residues. The V gene's germline CDR1 is SEHNR and CDR2 FQNEAQ (reference sequence). The CDR3 DNA sequence: TGTGCCAGCAGCTTAGGCAACGGGAAGAGTCAGCCCCAGCATTTT. This translates into CASSLGNGKSQPQHF.

This chain connects TRBV7-3 to TRBJ2-3; 8 bases map to TRBD2. Germline CDR1 reads SGHTA; CDR2 reads FQGTGA. The length of the CDR3 is 18 residues. V trimming: 4 bases; J trimming: 4 bases; junction bases outside the gene matches: 16. The CDR3 here is CASSSGGSGLAVSDTQYF. The CDR3 DNA sequence: TGTGCCAGCAGCTCCGGAGGGTCCGGACTAGCAGTCTCAGATACGCAGTATTTT.

The chain links TRBV29-1 to TRBJ2-1; the match to TRBD1 covers 7 bases. Germline values: CDR1 SQVTM, CDR2 ANQGSEA. The CDR3 contains 16 residues. The trim removed 0 bases at V and 3 bases at J, leaving 8 bases unmatched. The CDR3 DNA is TGCAGCGTTGAAGACTTTGAGACAGGGAACTACAATGAGCAGTTCTTC. Its translation: CSVEDFETGNYNEQFF.

CDR3 residues: CASSFRDRFDRNTEAFF. CDR3 nucleotides: TGTGCCAGCAGTTTCCGGGACAGGTTCGATAGGAACACTGAAGCTTTCTTT. This chain links TRBV5-6 with TRBJ1-1, with 8 bases fitting TRBD1. The CDR3 consists of 17 residues. From germline, CDR1 is SGHDT and CDR2 YYEEEE. Trimming took 5 bases from V and 1 from J; bases not matched to a gene: 13.

The chain carries TRBV7-3 and TRBJ1-3; 8 nucleotides line up with TRBD1. V shed 4 bases, J shed 0 bases, and the junction held 8 bases outside the gene matches. This CDR3 has 17 amino acids. Looked up from germline, CDR1 is SGHTA and CDR2 is FQGTGA. Here the CDR3 reads CASSYRDRSPSGNTIYF. The CDR3 coding sequence is TGTGCCAGCAGCTACCGGGACAGGAGTCCCTCTGGAAACACCATATATTTT.

This chain connects TRBV19 to TRBJ1-5, with 8 bases fitting TRBD1. This CDR3 is 17 amino acids long. V shed 5 bases, J shed 3 bases, and the junction held 12 bases outside the gene matches. The germline CDR1 and CDR2 sequences are LNHDA and SQIVND (reference sequence). In nucleotides, the CDR3 is TGTGCCAGTAGTCCCCGGACAGGGCTCGATTCCAATCAGCCCCAGCATTTT. It translates to CASSPRTGLDSNQPQHF.

The chain joins TRBV19 to TRBJ2-7; 8 bases are a match to TRBD1. The ends lost 6 bases at V and 0 bases at J; junction bases unmatched: 13. The germline V gene encodes CDR1 LNHDA and CDR2 SQIVND (reference sequence). This CDR3 spans 17 amino acids. CDR3: CASSPSSGGLSSYEQYF. CDR3 nucleotides: TGTGCCAGTAGCCCATCGTCAGGGGGCCTCAGCTCCTACGAGCAGTACTTC.

The chain recombines TRBV27 with TRBJ2-3; D possibly corresponds to TRBD2 (5 bases). The V end lost 8 bases, the J end lost 1 base, and 13 bases lay between the germline ends. Looked up from germline, CDR1 is MNHEY and CDR2 is SMNVEV (reference sequence). CDR3 length equals 14 residues. CDR3 loop: CASSSGSRTDTQYF. The CDR3 coding sequence is TGTGCCAGCTCCTCGGGGAGCCGCACAGATACGCAGTATTTT.

The chain has TRBV7-2 and TRBJ1-3; D is unclear. CDR3 length: 17 amino acids. With 7 bases removed from V and 0 bases from J, the gap between germline ends came to 19 bases. Germline CDR1 is SGHTA and CDR2 is FQGNSA. This CDR3 reads CASTNPEEGSSGNTIYF. The CDR3 DNA is TGTGCCAGCACCAATCCGGAGGAGGGTTCCTCTGGAAACACCATATATTTT.

V is TRBV25-1 and J is TRBJ2-2, with D tentatively TRBD2 (6 bases). This CDR3 region has 12 residues. V was pared by 6 bases and J by 6 bases, with 8 bases between. The germline CDR1 and CDR2 sequences are MGHDK and SYGVNS. The CDR3, as DNA: TGTGCCAGCAGGCGGGACCCCGGGGAGCTGTTTTTT. Its protein product is CASRRDPGELFF. The complete variable domain, with remaining parts taken from reference TRBV25-1 and TRBJ2-2, reads EADIYQTPRYLVIGTGKKITLECSQTMGHDKMYWYQQDPGMELHLIHYSYGVNSTEKGDLSSESTVSRIRTEHFPLTLESARPSHTSQYLCASRRDPGELFFGEGSRLTVL.

This clone was counted once. V is TRBV7-8 and J is TRBJ1-1, with 7 bases matching TRBD1. Germline CDR1 reads SGHVS; CDR2 reads FQNEAQ. The ends lost 5 bases at V and 2 bases at J; junction bases unmatched: 5. The CDR3 extends over 14 amino acids. The CDR3 here is CASSITGENTEAFF. The CDR3 nucleotides read TGTGCCAGCAGCATTACAGGGGAAAACACTGAAGCTTTCTTT.

This clone showed up just a few times. This sequence joins TRBV28 and TRBJ1-1; no clear D. Germline loops: CDR1 MDHEN, CDR2 SYDVKM. Trimming cost V 5 bases and J 1 base, with 11 bases left between them. The CDR3 is 14 amino acids. The CDR3 DNA is TGTGCCAGCAGTGAATCATACTGGAACACTGAAGCTTTCTTT. As protein: CASSESYWNTEAFF.

On this clone itself: A read error is likely, as this CDR3 ends without the conserved phenylalanine or tryptophan. The genes are TRBV20-1 and TRBJ1-1; D not resolved. The CDR3 is 11 amino acids. V dropped 1 base and J dropped 9 bases, with 9 bases sitting between them. Germline CDR1 and CDR2: DFQATT and SNEGSKA (reference sequence). CDR3 coding DNA: TGCAGTGCTAGAGCCCGGGAAAAAGCTTTCGTT. This gives the protein CSARAREKAFV.

V usage is TRBV6-5 and J usage is TRBJ1-1, with a weak D call TRBD1 (5 bases). Germline V CDR1 and CDR2: MNHEY, SVGAGI. This CDR3 has 15 amino acids. V dropped 6 bases and J dropped 5 bases, with 19 bases sitting between them. CDR3 sequence: CASRTNRGGATEAFF. The CDR3 nucleotides are TGTGCCAGCAGAACCAACAGAGGTGGGGCTACTGAAGCTTTCTTT.